The 28 T cell receptor beta chains presented below share a single source sample, sequenced in a study of cytomegalovirus exposure and HLA in healthy donors. PCR primers comprised 60 Vbeta and 13 Jbeta primers. Sequencing used immunoSEQ multiplex PCR; TCRdb keeps in-frame clones, though not all of them. The sample shows 140,000 to 150,000 clones, around 84% of them seen only once. The sample consisted of PBMCs. These TCRs come from a boy aged 2-9 years in good health and CMV-seronegative.

The chain couples TRBV27 to TRBJ2-1; a weak D match, TRBD2 (6 bases). CDR3 length equals 16 residues. From germline, CDR1 is MNHEY and CDR2 SMNVEV (reference sequence). V gave up 1 base and J gave up 3 bases, with 13 bases separating them. DNA for the CDR3: TGTGCCAGCAGTTTATGGGGAACGACTAGCTACAATGAGCAGTTCTTC. Translating it yields CASSLWGTTSYNEQFF.

This chain connects TRBV12-5 to TRBJ2-7; TRBD2 aligns across 14 bases. Germline values: CDR1 LGHNT, CDR2 FRNRAP. This CDR3 comprises 20 residues. The V and J ends lost 0 bases and 5 bases, in that order; junction bases with no gene match: 15. As DNA, the CDR3 is TGTGCTAGTGGTTTGGTACTTCGAGGACTAGCGGGAGGTGGTAGCAACGAGCAGTACTTC. Amino acid sequence: CASGLVLRGLAGGGSNEQYF.

The chain couples TRBV18 to TRBJ2-1; D might be TRBD1 (5 bases). The germline gives CDR1 KGHSH, CDR2 LQKENI. The CDR3 is 12 amino acids. V was trimmed by 6 bases and J by 9 bases, leaving 12 bases between them. The CDR3 nucleotides are TGTGCCAGCTCTGGCAGGGTTGCTGAGCAGTTCTTC. Its protein product is CASSGRVAEQFF.

The chain combines TRBV7-9 with TRBJ2-3; TRBD2 agrees at 11 bases. Losses at the gene ends were 5 bases for V and 3 bases for J; bases not matched to a gene: 10. Germline assignment: CDR1 SEHNR and CDR2 FQNEAQ (reference sequence). The CDR3 is made up of 17 amino acids. Here the CDR3 reads CASSPLASGGITDTQYF. The DNA for the CDR3 is TGTGCCAGCAGCCCGCTCGCTAGCGGGGGGATAACAGATACGCAGTATTTT.

This chain links TRBV13 with TRBJ2-1; 8 bases map to TRBD2. V lost 2 bases, J lost 4 bases, and 13 bases stayed unmatched. Germline V lookup: CDR1 PRHDT, CDR2 FYEKMQ (reference sequence). CDR3 length: 18 residues. CDR3 in amino acids: CASSLRLLRGDSYNEQFF. DNA for the CDR3: TGTGCCAGCAGCTTAAGACTTTTGCGGGGGGATTCATACAATGAGCAGTTCTTC. Variable domain in full (rest from reference TRBV13 and TRBJ2-1): AAGVIQSPRHLIKEKRETATLKCYPIPRHDTVYWYQQGPGQDPQFLISFYEKMQSDKGSIPDRFSAQQFSDYHSELNMSSLELGDSALYFCASSLRLLRGDSYNEQFFGPGTRLTVL.

V and J are TRBV19 and TRBJ1-5, with a possible D match to TRBD1 (6 bases). Germline values: CDR1 LNHDA, CDR2 SQIVND (reference sequence). Between the trimmed V and J ends, which lost 7 bases and 2 bases, there was a span of 18 bases. The CDR3 extends over 16 amino acids. The CDR3 sequence is CASNPLQGRGNQPQHF. DNA of the CDR3: TGTGCCAGTAACCCACTACAGGGTAGGGGCAATCAGCCCCAGCATTTT.

The CDR3 nucleotides read TGCGCCAGCAGCCCCTCCCTGGGAGGCCTAAAAACCTACGAGCAGTACTTC. Its protein product is CASSPSLGGLKTYEQYF. J is TRBJ2-5 and V is TRBV5-1, with a possible D match to TRBD2 (6 bases). The DNA end is more similar to TRBJ2-7, so the J call may be wrong. This CDR3 region has 17 residues. Germline lookup yields CDR1 SGHRS and CDR2 YFSETQ.

This sequence joins TRBV7-9 and TRBJ2-7, with D perhaps TRBD2 (5 bases). Germline CDR1 SEHNR, CDR2 FQNEAQ (reference sequence). This CDR3 spans 14 amino acids. The ends were cut back, 2 bases at V and 2 bases at J, with 10 bases in the middle. The CDR3 region is CASSLRGPPYEQYF. CDR3 nucleotides: TGTGCCAGCAGCTTAAGAGGGCCCCCCTACGAGCAGTACTTC.

This clone was detected once. The genes are TRBV19 and TRBJ1-4; D is ambiguous. This CDR3 has 16 residues. Per germline, CDR1 LNHDA and CDR2 SQIVND (reference sequence). The V gene lost 5 bases and the J gene lost 6 bases, with 19 bases spanning the gap. This chain's CDR3 is CASSPVRRGRDEKLFF. CDR3 coding DNA: TGTGCCAGTAGTCCGGTCCGCCGGGGTCGAGATGAAAAACTGTTTTTT.

The rearrangement links TRBV7-9 to TRBJ2-2, with D possibly being TRBD1 (6 bases). This CDR3 spans 14 amino acids. With 10 bases removed from V and 1 base from J, the gap between germline ends came to 13 bases. The V gene's germline CDR1 is SEHNR and CDR2 FQNEAQ (reference sequence). CDR3 in amino acids: CATTTGLNTGELFF. DNA of the CDR3: TGTGCCACCACGACAGGATTGAACACCGGGGAGCTGTTTTTT.

The sample holds one count of this clone. The V and J genes are TRBV19 and TRBJ1-5; the D gene is possibly TRBD1 (5 bases). V was pared by 4 bases and J by 6 bases, with 13 bases between. The germline V gene encodes CDR1 LNHDA and CDR2 SQIVND (reference sequence). CDR3 length equals 14 residues. The CDR3 sequence: CASSTPGVGQPQHF. The DNA for the CDR3 is TGTGCCAGTAGTACCCCGGGGGTGGGTCAGCCCCAGCATTTT.

The chain is built from TRBV2 and TRBJ2-7, with TRBD1 as a possible D gene (5 bases). In germline, CDR1 is SNHLY, CDR2 FYNNEI. This CDR3 is 15 amino acids long. Trimming pared 6 bases from V and 3 bases from J, leaving 18 bases between. CDR3 amino acids: CASSDDRDPLYEQYF. The CDR3 DNA follows: TGTGCCAGCAGCGATGACAGAGACCCACTCTACGAGCAGTACTTC.

J is TRBJ2-3 and V is TRBV11-3; a possible D gene is TRBD1 (6 bases). CDR3 length: 14 residues. Trimming cost V 1 base and J 4 bases, with 9 bases left between them. The germline V gene has CDR1 SGHNT and CDR2 YENEEA. The CDR3 region has the DNA TGTGCCAGCAGCTTAGGGACAGTCGCAGATACGCAGTATTTT. Protein: CASSLGTVADTQYF.

This chain links TRBV4-3 with TRBJ2-7; TRBD2 might be the D (7 bases). This CDR3 has 16 residues. Germline CDR1 and CDR2: LGHNA and YSLEER. V lost 0 bases to trimming and J lost 2 bases, with 14 bases between them. This chain's CDR3 is CASSQDVRGGTYEQYF. CDR3 coding DNA: TGCGCCAGCAGCCAAGACGTCAGGGGAGGGACCTACGAGCAGTACTTC.

This rearrangement joins TRBV19 to TRBJ1-2, with a weak D call TRBD1 (6 bases). The CDR3 sequence is 14 residues long. The germline V gene has CDR1 LNHDA and CDR2 SQIVND (reference sequence). The V end lost 7 bases, the J end lost 4 bases, and 16 bases lay between the germline ends. The CDR3, as DNA: TGTGCCAGTACCCAGGGACAAGGTTCCTATGGCTACACCTTC. Its protein product is CASTQGQGSYGYTF. Based on the CDR3 plus reference TRBV19 and TRBJ1-2, the full variable domain is DGGITQSPKYLFRKEGQNVTLSCEQNLNHDAMYWYRQDPGQGLRLIYYSQIVNDFQKGDIAEGYSVSREKKESFPLTVTSAQKNPTAFYLCASTQGQGSYGYTFGSGTRLTVV.

For the CDR3, the DNA is TGTGCCAGCAGTGCCTTCTTCCGGGACAGCTCCTACGAGCAGTACTTC. The encoded protein is CASSAFFRDSSYEQYF. J is TRBJ2-7 and V is TRBV27; TRBD1 agrees at 7 bases. Germline V gene lookup returns CDR1 MNHEY and CDR2 SMNVEV (reference sequence). Trimming cost V 5 bases and J 0 bases; bases outside gene matches: 10. CDR3 length: 16 amino acids.

The rearrangement joins TRBV27 to TRBJ1-5; TRBD1 matches 9 bases. In germline, CDR1 is MNHEY, CDR2 SMNVEV (reference sequence). V shed 6 bases and J 1 base; nucleotides not matched to a gene: 13. The CDR3 covers 18 residues. The CDR3 nucleotides read TGTGCCAGCAGCCCTGGCGGGACAGGGATAACCAGCAATCAGCCCCAGCATTTT. Translated: CASSPGGTGITSNQPQHF.

V gene TRBV27 combines with J gene TRBJ1-4, with D possibly TRBD1 on 6 matching bases. The CDR3 is 13 residues long. V gave up 5 bases and J gave up 8 bases, with 12 bases separating them. Germline values: CDR1 MNHEY, CDR2 SMNVEV (reference sequence). CDR3 DNA sequence: TGTGCCAGCAGTCAGCAGGGGAACGAAAAACTGTTTTTT. Its protein is CASSQQGNEKLFF.

As concerns this clone: One junction end disagrees with the germline gene, perhaps due to a read error. The chain has TRBV10-3 and TRBJ2-7, with D tentatively TRBD1 (6 bases). The CDR3 extends over 14 amino acids. Per the germline V gene, CDR1 is ENHRY and CDR2 is SYGVKD. CDR3 in amino acids: CAISDPTGSHEQYF. Here the CDR3 DNA reads TGTGCCATCAGTGATCCGACAGGCTCCCACGAGCAGTACTTC.

This clone turned up a few times. This rearrangement joins TRBV10-3 to TRBJ2-3; 11 bases line up with TRBD2. Germline V gene sequence: CDR1 ENHRY, CDR2 SYGVKD. The CDR3 loop spans 16 amino acids. V dropped 2 bases and J dropped 6; count of bases not matched to a gene: 7. CDR3 sequence (DNA): TGTGCCATCAGTGAGGCGCTAGCGGGAGGAGCGGATACGCAGTATTTT. This codes for CAISEALAGGADTQYF.

The J gene is TRBJ2-3, the V gene TRBV6-1; a possible D gene is TRBD1 (6 bases). V gave up 2 bases and J gave up 3 bases, with 9 bases separating them. This CDR3 has 14 amino acids. The germline V gene encodes CDR1 MNHNS and CDR2 SASEGT. CDR3 in amino acids: CASSERDTTDTQYF. Here the CDR3 DNA reads TGTGCCAGCAGTGAACGGGACACGACAGATACGCAGTATTTT.

This clone was counted only a few times. J is TRBJ2-2 and V is TRBV10-3; 9 nucleotides line up with TRBD1. The CDR3 consists of 15 residues. The junction had 3 bases not matched to a gene; V was cut back by 3 bases and J by 4 bases. The germline V gene has CDR1 ENHRY and CDR2 SYGVKD. The CDR3 DNA follows: TGTGCCATCAGTGATACAGGGGGCATCACCGGGGAGCTGTTTTTT. As protein: CAISDTGGITGELFF.

This clone was seen only a few times. J is TRBJ1-3 and V is TRBV7-8; 8 nucleotides agree with TRBD1. Per the germline V gene, CDR1 is SGHVS and CDR2 is FQNEAQ. This CDR3 spans 17 amino acids. The V segment lost 2 bases and the J segment 0 bases; nucleotides outside the gene matches: 6. This CDR3 reads CASSLSGTGYSGNTIYF. In DNA form, the CDR3 reads TGTGCCAGCAGCTTATCCGGGACAGGATACTCTGGAAACACCATATATTTT. Drawing the rest from reference TRBV7-8 and TRBJ1-3, the complete variable domain is GAGVSQSPRYKVAKRGQDVALRCDPISGHVSLFWYQQALGQGPEFLTYFQNEAQLDKSGLPSDRFFAERPEGSVSTLKIQRTQQEDSAVYLCASSLSGTGYSGNTIYFGEGSWLTVV.

In its sample, this clone was seen a few times. The chain couples TRBV7-8 to TRBJ2-4; no definite D call. This CDR3 has 16 residues. Germline CDR1 and CDR2: SGHVS and FQNEAQ. The V and J ends lost 1 base and 0 bases respectively, with 10 bases between them. In DNA form, the CDR3 reads TGTGCCAGCAGCTTAGTGTCTGGCATAGCCAAAAACATTCAGTACTTC. Protein sequence: CASSLVSGIAKNIQYF. Variable domain in full (rest from reference TRBV7-8 and TRBJ2-4): GAGVSQSPRYKVAKRGQDVALRCDPISGHVSLFWYQQALGQGPEFLTYFQNEAQLDKSGLPSDRFFAERPEGSVSTLKIQRTQQEDSAVYLCASSLVSGIAKNIQYFGAGTRLSVL.

This chain connects TRBV9 to TRBJ1-3, with 8 bases aligning to TRBD1. Germline V CDR1 and CDR2: SGDLS, YYNGEE. The CDR3 is 15 amino acids. After removal of 3 bases from V and 8 bases from J, the junction contained 10 bases not matched to a gene. The CDR3 DNA reads as TGTGCCAGCAGCGCACCGGGACAGGCAAGGGACACCATATATTTT. This translates into CASSAPGQARDTIYF.

The chain combines TRBV6-1 with TRBJ2-5, with TRBD2 as a possible D gene (7 bases). Deletions cut 6 bases from V and 11 bases from J, with 25 bases between. The CDR3 is 15 amino acids. CDR1 is MNHNS, CDR2 SASEGT, per germline. CDR3 coding DNA: TGTGCCAGCAGCATGGCGGAGGGGGAGGGCCGGGGGCAGTACTTC. It specifies CASSMAEGEGRGQYF.

The V gene is TRBV29-1, the J gene TRBJ2-7; TRBD2 matches at 12 bases. The CDR3 totals 14 residues. CDR1 and CDR2 (germline): SQVTM, ANQGSEA. Unmatched junction bases numbered 6, after V lost 4 bases and J lost 5 bases. CDR3 nucleotide sequence: TGCAGCGTTGCTAGCGGGAGGGGGCACGACGAGCAGTACTTC. As protein: CSVASGRGHDEQYF.

J is TRBJ1-5 and V is TRBV6-1, with D perhaps TRBD1 (5 bases). The germline V gene has CDR1 MNHNS and CDR2 SASEGT. The CDR3 totals 14 residues. Trimming cost V 8 bases and J 2 bases, with 13 bases left between them. CDR3 region: CASLNFRGNQPQHF. In DNA, the CDR3 is TGTGCCAGCCTTAATTTCAGGGGCAATCAGCCCCAGCATTTT.